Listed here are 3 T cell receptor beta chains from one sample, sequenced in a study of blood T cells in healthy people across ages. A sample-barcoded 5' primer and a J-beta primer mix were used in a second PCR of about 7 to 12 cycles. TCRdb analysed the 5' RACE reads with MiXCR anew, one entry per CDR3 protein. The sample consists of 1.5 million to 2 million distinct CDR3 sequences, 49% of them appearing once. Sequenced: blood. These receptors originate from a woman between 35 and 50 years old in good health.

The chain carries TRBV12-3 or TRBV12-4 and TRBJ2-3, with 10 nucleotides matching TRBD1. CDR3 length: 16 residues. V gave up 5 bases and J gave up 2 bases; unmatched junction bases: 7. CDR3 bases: TGTGCCAGCAGTGGGGACAGGGGATTTACCACAGATACGCAGTATTTT. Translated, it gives CASSGDRGFTTDTQYF.

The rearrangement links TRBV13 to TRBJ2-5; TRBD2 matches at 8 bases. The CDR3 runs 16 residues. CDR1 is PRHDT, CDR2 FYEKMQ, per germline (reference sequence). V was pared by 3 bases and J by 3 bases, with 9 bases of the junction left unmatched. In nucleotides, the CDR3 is TGTGCCAGCAGCTTGTTTCTAGCGGGCTCTAAAGAGACCCAGTACTTC. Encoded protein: CASSLFLAGSKETQYF.

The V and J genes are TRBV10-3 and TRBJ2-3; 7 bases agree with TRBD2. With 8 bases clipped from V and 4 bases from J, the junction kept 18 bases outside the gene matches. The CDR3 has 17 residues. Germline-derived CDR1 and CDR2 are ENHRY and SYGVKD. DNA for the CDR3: TGTGCCATCGCGTCCCGGGCCCGGGGGGTCACGGCAGATACGCAGTATTTT. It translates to CAIASRARGVTADTQYF.